The subject of this entry is one TCR beta chain. The target of this receptor is not known. Qualities for individual bases were not recorded, and no much larger clone is one base off. The data are from a study of shared T cell receptors in the human thymus (dated by TCRdb to about 2021). About the investigation overall: The study examined how the human thymus generates shared, self-reactive T-cell receptor alpha chains.

Library generation was performed with the immunoSEQ multiplex PCR assay. TCRdb limited this immuneACCESS table to in-frame rearrangements with V and J called. A share of clones is missing; checked studies link under half to unresolved V genes, and the rest is unexplained. Across this sample there are roughly 560,000 clones, with about 84% seen only once. The top ten hold 0.013% of the sample. The CDR3 contains 16 residues, cysteine and phenylalanine counted. CDR3 DNA only is kept here, 48 bases in frame from base 1. These data also formed part of another study, on human thymus T cells. Drawing on the second study: Donors were immunologically healthy infants undergoing open corrective cardiac surgery for congenital heart defects in Finland. The thymus tissue came from surgical resects taken out during corrective cardiac surgery. Both the thymic and the peripheral blood repertoires appeared to show biased V and J gene segment usage. According to the related research, thymic TCR repertoires were highly overlapping among unrelated individuals. The study characterized TCR alpha and beta repertoires from fewer than 10 infant thymus samples and a few related peripheral blood samples. Donor ages ranging from 7 to 244 days were recorded, and 5 or 6 male and two female infants were included in the cohort. After being mechanically released from the tissue, thymocytes were kept at -70 degrees C in pellets of about 8.5-32 million cells. A QIAsymphony instrument was used to extract genomic DNA from frozen cell pellets. Using the immunoSEQ multiplex PCR assay, the TCRB and TCRAD loci were amplified from a standardized quantity of quality-controlled genomic DNA. The amplicons covered the V(D)J region and were long enough to include the CDR3 and to identify the V and J genes. Amplicon sequencing was performed on an Illumina platform through the commercial immunoSEQ service. Primer bias and sequencing errors were corrected as previously described, and TCRAD and TCRB were defined on the basis of the IMGT database. The repertoires were analysed using immunoSEQ Analyzer 3.0 and VDJTools for basic statistics, V/J segment usage, diversity estimates, rarefaction and pairwise overlap. Diversity was estimated using the Chao1, ChaoE, Efron-Thisted, Shannon and inverse Simpson indices, and was also estimated on datasets down-sampled to the size of the smallest sample. Repertoire overlap was determined by strict matching of CDR3 nucleotide sequence, V gene and J gene, and Jaccard-based multidimensional scaling clustering was applied. Thymus samples yielded on average around 850,000 unique TCRB clonotypes, compared with 80,000 to 85,000 from blood samples.

This clonotype originated in a boy under two years old with a congenital heart defect. Donor details come from another sample of the same person, matched by shared clones. Recombination connected TRBV21-1 to TRBJ2-1; the D call of TRBD2 is as the table states it, not checked on the DNA. TRBV21-1 is annotated as a pseudogene. Sequenced sample: thymocytes. The CDR3 region reads CASSTPGTSGYNEQFF. The nucleotide sequence reads as follows: TGTGCCAGCAGCACCCCCGGGACTAGCGGCTACAATGAGCAGTTCTTC.